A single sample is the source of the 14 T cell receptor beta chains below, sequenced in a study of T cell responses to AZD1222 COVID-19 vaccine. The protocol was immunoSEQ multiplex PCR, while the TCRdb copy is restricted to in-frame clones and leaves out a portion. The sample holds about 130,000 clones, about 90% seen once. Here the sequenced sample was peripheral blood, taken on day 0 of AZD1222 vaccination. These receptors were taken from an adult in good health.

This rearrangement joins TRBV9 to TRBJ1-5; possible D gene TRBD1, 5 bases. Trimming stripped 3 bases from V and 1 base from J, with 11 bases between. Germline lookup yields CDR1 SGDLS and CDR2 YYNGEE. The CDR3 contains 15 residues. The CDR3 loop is CASSASGNSNQPQHF. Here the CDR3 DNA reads TGTGCCAGCAGCGCTTCAGGGAACAGCAATCAGCCCCAGCATTTT.

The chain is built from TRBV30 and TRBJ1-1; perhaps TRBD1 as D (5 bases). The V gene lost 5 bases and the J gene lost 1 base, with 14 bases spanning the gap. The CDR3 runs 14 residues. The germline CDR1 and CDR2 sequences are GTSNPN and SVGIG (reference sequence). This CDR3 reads CAWVPRDRNTEAFF. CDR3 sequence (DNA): TGTGCCTGGGTCCCCCGTGACAGGAACACTGAAGCTTTCTTT.

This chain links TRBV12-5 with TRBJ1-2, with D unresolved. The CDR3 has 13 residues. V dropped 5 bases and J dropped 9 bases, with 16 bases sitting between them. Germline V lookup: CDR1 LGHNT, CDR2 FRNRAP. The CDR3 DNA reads TGTGCTAGTGGTCTGTTTGAGAGGCGGCGCTACACCTTC. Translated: CASGLFERRRYTF.

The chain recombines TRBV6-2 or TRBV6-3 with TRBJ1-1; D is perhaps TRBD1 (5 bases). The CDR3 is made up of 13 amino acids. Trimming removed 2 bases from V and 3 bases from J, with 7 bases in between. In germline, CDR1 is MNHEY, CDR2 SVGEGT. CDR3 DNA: TGTGCCAGCAGTTACGGACATGACACTGAAGCTTTCTTT. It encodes CASSYGHDTEAFF.

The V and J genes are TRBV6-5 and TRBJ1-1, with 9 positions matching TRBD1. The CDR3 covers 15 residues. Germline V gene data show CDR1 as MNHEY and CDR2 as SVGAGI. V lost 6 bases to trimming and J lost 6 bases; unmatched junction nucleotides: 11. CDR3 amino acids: CASSPRSGQGAEAFF. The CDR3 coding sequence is TGTGCCAGCAGCCCCCGATCGGGACAGGGAGCTGAAGCTTTCTTT.

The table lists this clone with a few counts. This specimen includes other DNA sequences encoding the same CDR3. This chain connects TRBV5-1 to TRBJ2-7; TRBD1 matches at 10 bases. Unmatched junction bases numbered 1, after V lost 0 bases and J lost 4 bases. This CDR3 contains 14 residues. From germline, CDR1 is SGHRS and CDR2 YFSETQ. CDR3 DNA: TGCGCCAGCAGCTTGGGGGGACAGGGGTACGAGCAGTACTTC. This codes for CASSLGGQGYEQYF.

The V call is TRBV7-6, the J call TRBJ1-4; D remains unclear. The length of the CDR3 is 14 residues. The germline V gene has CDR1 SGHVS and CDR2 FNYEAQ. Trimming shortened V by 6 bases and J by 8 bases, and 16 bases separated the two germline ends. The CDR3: CASSEQPRQEKLFF. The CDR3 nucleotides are TGTGCCAGCAGTGAACAGCCAAGGCAGGAAAAACTGTTTTTT.

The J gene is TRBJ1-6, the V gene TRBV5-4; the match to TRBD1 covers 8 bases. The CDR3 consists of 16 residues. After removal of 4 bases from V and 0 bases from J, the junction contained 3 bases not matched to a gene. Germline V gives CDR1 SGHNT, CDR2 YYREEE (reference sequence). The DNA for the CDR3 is TGTGCCAGCAGCCGGGACAGGAGCTCCTATAATTCACCCCTCCACTTT. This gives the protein CASSRDRSSYNSPLHF.

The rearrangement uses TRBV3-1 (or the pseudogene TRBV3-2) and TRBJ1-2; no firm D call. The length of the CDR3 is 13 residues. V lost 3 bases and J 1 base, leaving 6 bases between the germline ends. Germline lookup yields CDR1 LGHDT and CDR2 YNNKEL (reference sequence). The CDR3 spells CASSQPSNYGYTF. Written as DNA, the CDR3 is TGTGCCAGCAGCCAGCCTAGTAACTATGGCTACACCTTC.

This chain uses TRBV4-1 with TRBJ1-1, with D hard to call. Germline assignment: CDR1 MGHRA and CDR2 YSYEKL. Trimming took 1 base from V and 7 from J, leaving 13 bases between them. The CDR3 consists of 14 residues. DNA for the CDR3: TGCGCCAGCAGCCAAGCGGCCGTGCTAGGTGAAGCTTTCTTT. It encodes CASSQAAVLGEAFF.

As DNA, the CDR3 is TGTGCCAGCAGCCGGACAGCAGATCAGCCCCAGCATTTT. Translation: CASSRTADQPQHF. This rearrangement joins TRBV3-1 (or the pseudogene TRBV3-2) to TRBJ1-5; D might be TRBD1 (6 bases). Germline V gene data show CDR1 as LGHDT and CDR2 as YNNKEL (reference sequence). This CDR3 contains 13 residues. V dropped 4 bases and J dropped 5 bases, with 9 bases sitting between them.

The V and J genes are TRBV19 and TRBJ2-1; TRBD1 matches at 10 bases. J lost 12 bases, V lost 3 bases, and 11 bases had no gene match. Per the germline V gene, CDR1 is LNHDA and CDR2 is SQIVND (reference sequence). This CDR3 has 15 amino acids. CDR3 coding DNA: TGTGCCAGTAGTATGACCGGACAGGGGGGTTGGGGGCAGTTCTTC. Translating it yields CASSMTGQGGWGQFF.

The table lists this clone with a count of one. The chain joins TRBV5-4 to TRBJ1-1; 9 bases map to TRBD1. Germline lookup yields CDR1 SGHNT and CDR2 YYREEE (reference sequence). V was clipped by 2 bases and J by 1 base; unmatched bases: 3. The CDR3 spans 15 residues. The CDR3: CASSFGTGRNTEAFF. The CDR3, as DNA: TGTGCCAGCAGCTTCGGGACAGGGAGGAACACTGAAGCTTTCTTT. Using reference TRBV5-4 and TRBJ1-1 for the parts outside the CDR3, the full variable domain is ETGVTQSPTHLIKTRGQQVTLRCSSQSGHNTVSWYQQALGQGPQFIFQYYREEENGRGNFPPRFSGLQFPNYSSELNVNALELDDSALYLCASSFGTGRNTEAFFGQGTRLTVV.

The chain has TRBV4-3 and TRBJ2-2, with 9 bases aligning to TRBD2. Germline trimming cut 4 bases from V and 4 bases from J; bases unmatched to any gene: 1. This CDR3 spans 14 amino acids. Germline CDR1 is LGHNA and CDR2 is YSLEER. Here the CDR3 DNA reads TGCGCCAGCAGCCTTAGCGGGGGCACCGGGGAGCTGTTTTTT. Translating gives CASSLSGGTGELFF.